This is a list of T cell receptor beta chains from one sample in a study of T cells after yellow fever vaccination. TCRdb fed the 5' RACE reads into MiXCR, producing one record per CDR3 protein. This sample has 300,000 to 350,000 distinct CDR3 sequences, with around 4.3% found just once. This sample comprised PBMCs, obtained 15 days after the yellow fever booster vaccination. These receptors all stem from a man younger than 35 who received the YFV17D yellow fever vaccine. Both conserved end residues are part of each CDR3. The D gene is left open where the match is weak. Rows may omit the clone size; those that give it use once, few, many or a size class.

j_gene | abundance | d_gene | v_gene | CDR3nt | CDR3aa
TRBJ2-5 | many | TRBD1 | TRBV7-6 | TGTGCCAGCAGCTTAGCGCTAGTGGACAGGGGTGGGGAGACCCAGTACTTC | CASSLALVDRGGETQYF
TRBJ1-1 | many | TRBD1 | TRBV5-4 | TGTGCCAGCAGCTTGGGACCGGACAGGGTGGATACTGAAGCTTTCTTT | CASSLGPDRVDTEAFF
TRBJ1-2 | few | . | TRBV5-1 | TGCGCCAGCAGCTTCACAGGGTTCGGGCATGGCTACACCTTC | CASSFTGFGHGYTF
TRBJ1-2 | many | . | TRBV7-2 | TGTGCCAGCAGCCCTTACAGGGAGTGGAATGGCTACACCTTC | CASSPYREWNGYTF
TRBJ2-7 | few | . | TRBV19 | TGTGCCACCAGCCAGGCACTCGGCGAGCAGTACTTC | CATSQALGEQYF
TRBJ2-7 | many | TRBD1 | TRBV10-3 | TGTGCCATCAGTGACTCCGGGACAGGGAACTACGAGCAGTACTTC | CAISDSGTGNYEQYF
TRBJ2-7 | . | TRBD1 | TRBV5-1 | TGCGCCAGCTCCGGGACAGGGAACTACGAGCAGTACTTC | CASSGTGNYEQYF
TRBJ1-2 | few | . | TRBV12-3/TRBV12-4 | TGTGCCAGCAGTACCGGGACAACTCTCAACACCTTC | CASSTGTTLNTF
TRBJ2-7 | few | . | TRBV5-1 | TGCGCCAGCAGCCCCGAAGGGCGGCGGACCTACGAGCAGTACTTC | CASSPEGRRTYEQYF
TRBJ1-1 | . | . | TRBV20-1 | TGCAGTGCTAGGGCCGGGACCGCCATAGCTTTCTTT | CSARAGTAIAFF
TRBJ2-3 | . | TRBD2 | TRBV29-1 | TGCAGCGTTGTACATCTAGCGGGGGCCATCCTCACAGATACGCAGTATTTT | CSVVHLAGAILTDTQYF
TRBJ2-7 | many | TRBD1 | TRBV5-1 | TGCGCCAGCAGCTTGTTTCCCGGGACAGGCTCTACTGGGTACTTC | CASSLFPGTGSTGYF
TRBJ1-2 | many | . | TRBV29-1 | TGCAGCGTTGTCCCCCTAGGAGATGGCTACACCTTC | CSVVPLGDGYTF
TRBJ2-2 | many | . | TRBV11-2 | TGTGCCAGCAGCCTTCGGAGAACCGGGGAGCTGTTTTTT | CASSLRRTGELFF
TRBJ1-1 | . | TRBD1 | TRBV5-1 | TGCGCCAGCCAGGGGGGGGCCGGCACTGAAGCTTTCTTT | CASQGGAGTEAFF
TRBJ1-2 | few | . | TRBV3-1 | TGTGCCAGCAGCCGATGGGGAAGCTACACCTTC | CASSRWGSYTF
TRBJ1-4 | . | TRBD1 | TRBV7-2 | TGTGCCAGCAGCTTAGGGACAGGGTTAAGTGAAAAACTGTTTTTT | CASSLGTGLSEKLFF
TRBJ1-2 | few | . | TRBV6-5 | TGTGCCAGCAGTACCACCGGGTACTATGGCTACACCTTC | CASSTTGYYGYTF
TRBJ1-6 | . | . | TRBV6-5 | TGTGCCAGCAGTTACGACGGGTTAAATAATTCACCCCTCCACTTT | CASSYDGLNNSPLHF
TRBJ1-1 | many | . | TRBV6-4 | TGTGCCAGCAGTGACGAGTGGTCCAGGACCATGAACACTGAAGCTTTCTTT | CASSDEWSRTMNTEAFF
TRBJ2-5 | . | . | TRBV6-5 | TGTGCCAGCAGTTACTCGGGGGGGCGAGAGACCCAGTACTTC | CASSYSGGRETQYF
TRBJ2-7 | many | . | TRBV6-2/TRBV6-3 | TGTGCCAGCAGTTACGACGACGACGAGCAGTACTTC | CASSYDDDEQYF
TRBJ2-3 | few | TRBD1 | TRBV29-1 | TGCAGCGTTAGGGGGGACAGGGTGGATACGCAGTATTTT | CSVRGDRVDTQYF
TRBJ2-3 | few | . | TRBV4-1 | TGCGCCAGCAGCCCCCCTGGACAGCCAAACACAGATACGCAGTATTTT | CASSPPGQPNTDTQYF
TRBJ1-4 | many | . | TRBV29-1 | TGCAGCGTTCCGAAAGCGACTAATGAAAAACTGTTTTTT | CSVPKATNEKLFF
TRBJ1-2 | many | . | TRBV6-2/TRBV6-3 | TGTGCCAGCAGTTACTCGGCGGACCCCTATGGCTACACCTTC | CASSYSADPYGYTF
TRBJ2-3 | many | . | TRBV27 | TGTGCCAGCAGTTACGGATCCACAGATACGCAGTATTTT | CASSYGSTDTQYF
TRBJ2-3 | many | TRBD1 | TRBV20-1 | TGCAGCGGGATCGACAGGGTCACAGATACGCAGTATTTT | CSGIDRVTDTQYF
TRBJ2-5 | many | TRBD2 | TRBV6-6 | TGTGCCAGCAGTTACGATGGGGGGGAAGAGACCCAGTACTTC | CASSYDGGEETQYF
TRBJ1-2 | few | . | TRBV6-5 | TGTGCCAGCACCCAGGGGTCTGGTGGCTATGGCTACACCTTC | CASTQGSGGYGYTF
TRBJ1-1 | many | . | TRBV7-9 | TGTGCCAGCAGCCCCAGGGATTCCCCTGAAGCTTTCTTT | CASSPRDSPEAFF